This T cell receptor (beta chain) appears in the sequencing data of a study of OX40 agonist ivuxolimab in advanced cancers. In the case of this clone: This CDR3 is also generated by other DNA sequences in the sample.

Germline V gives CDR1 MNHEY, CDR2 SVGAGI. J gave up 6 bases and V 2 bases, and 5 bases lay outside the gene matches. This CDR3 is built from 15 residues. TCRdb keeps only in-frame clones here, not all; method: immunoSEQ multiplex PCR. The sample consists of roughly 50,000 clones, around 87% of them appearing once. The sample was CD4+ or CD8+ T cells sorted from blood, taken in a trial of the OX40 agonist ivuxolimab. The V gene is TRBV6-5, the J gene TRBJ2-3, with TRBD2 identical over 10 bases. This TCR derives from an adult with an advanced solid tumor such as melanoma, head and neck, liver or kidney cancer. Here the CDR3 reads CASSYLAGVSDTQYF. The CDR3 nucleotides read TGTGCCAGCAGTTACCTAGCGGGAGTTAGCGATACGCAGTATTTT.